This is a list of T cell receptor beta chains from one sample in a study of blood T cell repertoires in COVID-19. Method: immunoSEQ multiplex PCR; TCRdb's copy keeps in-frame clones and lacks some. The sample has 150,000 to 200,000 clones, roughly 80% seen once. Sequenced: peripheral blood. Every receptor here comes from an older woman with acute or convalescent COVID-19. The CDR3 runs from the conserved cysteine through the conserved F or W. The D gene is left open where the match is weak. Size is omitted from some rows. Given values are once, few, many or a class for expanded clones.

v_gene: TRBV6-6; d_gene: TRBD1; j_gene: TRBJ1-1; abundance: .; CDR3aa: CASSDRQGGGTEAFF; CDR3nt: TGTGCCAGCAGTGACAGACAGGGCGGCGGCACTGAAGCTTTCTTT
v_gene: TRBV2; d_gene: TRBD1; j_gene: TRBJ2-1; abundance: .; CDR3aa: CASSVRDRGNNEQFF; CDR3nt: TGTGCCAGCAGTGTACGGGACAGGGGAAACAATGAGCAGTTCTTC
v_gene: TRBV4-3; d_gene: .; j_gene: TRBJ1-1; abundance: .; CDR3aa: CASSQDGGRTEAFF; CDR3nt: TGCGCCAGCAGCCAAGACGGCGGGAGGACTGAAGCTTTCTTT
v_gene: TRBV27; d_gene: .; j_gene: TRBJ2-1; abundance: .; CDR3aa: CASSLRRGNNEQFF; CDR3nt: TGTGCCAGCAGTTTGCGACGGGGGAACAATGAGCAGTTCTTC
v_gene: TRBV6-4; d_gene: TRBD2; j_gene: TRBJ2-1; abundance: .; CDR3aa: CASSRDYQSDEQFF; CDR3nt: TGTGCCAGCAGTAGGGACTACCAGTCGGATGAGCAGTTCTTC
v_gene: TRBV4-1; d_gene: TRBD2; j_gene: TRBJ2-7; abundance: once; CDR3aa: CASSQDLSGVSYEQYF; CDR3nt: TGCGCCAGCAGCCAAGATCTGAGCGGGGTCTCCTACGAGCAGTACTTC
v_gene: TRBV27; d_gene: TRBD1; j_gene: TRBJ1-2; abundance: .; CDR3aa: CASRPTGRREGYTF; CDR3nt: TGTGCCAGCAGGCCGACAGGGCGCCGGGAGGGCTACACCTTC
v_gene: TRBV19; d_gene: TRBD1; j_gene: TRBJ2-5; abundance: .; CDR3aa: CASSDSLTGGRETQYF; CDR3nt: TGTGCCAGTAGTGACTCGTTAACAGGGGGCCGAGAGACCCAGTACTTC
v_gene: TRBV7-3; d_gene: .; j_gene: TRBJ2-2; abundance: .; CDR3aa: CASKLAAATGELFF; CDR3nt: TGTGCCAGCAAATTGGCGGCGGCCACCGGGGAGCTGTTTTTT
v_gene: TRBV7-2; d_gene: .; j_gene: TRBJ1-1; abundance: .; CDR3aa: CASSPSRVLNTEAFF; CDR3nt: TGTGCCAGCAGCCCCTCCAGGGTCCTGAACACTGAAGCTTTCTTT
v_gene: TRBV19; d_gene: .; j_gene: TRBJ2-6; abundance: .; CDR3aa: CASMGGASGANVLTF; CDR3nt: TGTGCCAGTATGGGGGGAGCCTCTGGGGCCAACGTCCTGACTTTC
v_gene: TRBV6-6; d_gene: TRBD2; j_gene: TRBJ2-1; abundance: .; CDR3aa: CASSRGTSGGIVDEQFF; CDR3nt: TGTGCCAGCAGCCGAGGGACTAGCGGGGGCATCGTGGATGAGCAGTTCTTC
v_gene: TRBV7-6; d_gene: TRBD1; j_gene: TRBJ2-2; abundance: .; CDR3aa: CASSLAFGQGRANTGELFF; CDR3nt: TGTGCCAGCAGCTTAGCCTTCGGACAGGGCAGAGCGAACACCGGGGAGCTGTTTTTT
v_gene: TRBV5-1; d_gene: TRBD2; j_gene: TRBJ2-2; abundance: .; CDR3aa: CASSLLTSGDGTGELFF; CDR3nt: TGCGCCAGCAGCTTGTTGACTAGCGGGGACGGTACCGGGGAGCTGTTTTTT
v_gene: TRBV7-6; d_gene: .; j_gene: TRBJ1-6; abundance: few; CDR3aa: CASSLLSGGNSPLHF; CDR3nt: TGTGCCAGCAGCCTCCTTTCAGGTGGTAATTCACCCCTCCACTTT
v_gene: TRBV29-1; d_gene: .; j_gene: TRBJ1-3; abundance: .; CDR3aa: CSVEDRSQNSGNTIYF; CDR3nt: TGCAGCGTTGAAGATCGGAGTCAGAACTCTGGAAACACCATATATTTT